This T cell receptor beta chain was observed in a study of OX40 agonist ivuxolimab in advanced cancers. Overall study context: Among those enrolled, mean age was 60 years (range about 23 to 85) and about 79% were male. Broader study findings: Expanded clones tended on average to be more numerous among CD8+ T cells than CD4+. Dose levels from 0.1 to 3.0 mg/kg saw CD4+ and CD8+ blood T cells expand clonally by week 6.

The CDR3 totals 16 residues. Per germline, CDR1 LGHNA and CDR2 YSLEER. V was trimmed by 0 bases and J by 0 bases, leaving 12 bases between them. Measured with immunoSEQ multiplex PCR; TCRdb has only the in-frame clones, and not every one. The sample shows around 13,000 clones, roughly 82% of them seen only once. Details on this clone: Its antigen is unknown.

This TCR was sampled from an adult with an advanced solid tumor such as melanoma, head and neck, liver or kidney cancer. This chain links TRBV4-3 with TRBJ2-7; D is uncertain. The starting material was CD4+ or CD8+ T cells sorted from blood, obtained in a trial of the OX40 agonist ivuxolimab. The CDR3 bases are TGCGCCAGCAGCCAAGATTTTGAGGCGATCTCCTACGAGCAGTACTTC. It specifies CASSQDFEAISYEQYF.